This T cell receptor beta chain was found in a study of low-dose radiotherapy and immunotherapy resistance in tumors. Study-wide context: Intravenous administration to patients comprised nivolumab at 240 mg every two weeks and ipilimumab at 1 mg/kg every six weeks. The study administered intravenous cyclophosphamide at 200 mg/m2 every two weeks, one day ahead of radiation and immunotherapy.

Priming of first-strand cDNA relied on TRAV- and TRBV-specific primers (covering alpha and beta chains). The authors ran approximately 20 PCR cycles to amplify TCRs with a constant-region primer and V-primer adapter. TCRdb re-derived calls from the reads in MiXCR, one entry per CDR3 protein. Here the sample spans tens of thousands of distinct CDR3 sequences, over 15% being singletons. From germline, CDR1 is SGHDT and CDR2 YYEEEE. Germline trimming cut 4 bases from V and 2 bases from J; bases unmatched to any gene: 9. The CDR3 length is 15 residues. This clonotype was counted ten times or more. Time point reported: before trial treatment. Donors were treated with nivolumab, ipilimumab, aspirin, and low-dose cyclophosphamide and radiotherapy.

The sequence was collected from a male donor with prostate cancer. The chain has TRBV5-6 and TRBJ2-7, with 7 bases lining up with TRBD2. The sample consisted of PBMCs, taken before treatment. The CDR3 here is CASSPPAGEAYEQYF. In DNA, the CDR3 is TGTGCCAGCAGCCCGCCCGCGGGAGAAGCCTACGAGCAGTACTTC.